Listed here are 13 T cell receptor beta chains from one sample, sequenced in a study of CD8+CD57+ T cells in acquired aplastic anemia. CDR3 and TCR beta VDJ profiling relied on genomic DNA as the template. TCRdb independently ran MiXCR on the reads; one entry per CDR3 protein. The table has 190,000 or so distinct CDR3 sequences, 60% to 65% seen once. Sequencing used sorted CD4+, CD8+, or CD8+CD57+ T cells (not recorded which) from PBMCs. Every receptor here comes from a human donor in good health.

The V and J genes are TRBV24-1 and TRBJ2-1; perhaps TRBD1 as D (6 bases). The CDR3 has 14 amino acids. V was pared by 0 bases and J by 9 bases, with 11 bases between. Looked up from germline, CDR1 is KGHDR and CDR2 is SFDVKD. The CDR3 loop is CATSDLIGGGEQFF. The DNA for the CDR3 is TGTGCCACCAGTGATTTGATAGGGGGTGGTGAGCAGTTCTTC.

This clonotype was recorded at least ten times. The chain couples TRBV6-5 to TRBJ1-1; D call uncertain. The CDR3 length is 12 residues. V gave up 8 bases and J gave up 1 base, with 8 bases separating them. CDR1 and CDR2 (germline): MNHEY, SVGAGI. The DNA for the CDR3 is TGTGCCAGCCGGCCTGGGAACACTGAAGCTTTCTTT. Protein product: CASRPGNTEAFF.

The rearrangement uses TRBV7-9 and TRBJ2-7; TRBD2 matches at 8 bases. Germline values: CDR1 SEHNR, CDR2 FQNEAQ (reference sequence). The CDR3 has 13 residues. Trimming cost V 6 bases and J 0 bases; bases outside gene matches: 1. In DNA form, the CDR3 reads TGTGCCAGCAGGGGGACTAGCTCCTACGAGCAGTACTTC. Its translation is CASRGTSSYEQYF.

The chain has TRBV24-1 and TRBJ1-5; 8 bases are a match to TRBD1. Germline V lookup: CDR1 KGHDR, CDR2 SFDVKD. The CDR3 runs to 16 residues. V shed 4 bases, J shed 2 bases, and the junction held 6 bases outside the gene matches. CDR3 nucleotides: TGTGCCACCAGTGAGCGGGGGACAGGCGGCAATCAGCCCCAGCATTTT. Its translation: CATSERGTGGNQPQHF.

J is TRBJ2-1 and V is TRBV14; TRBD2 matches 8 bases. This CDR3 is 18 amino acids long. Germline V gene data show CDR1 as SGHDN and CDR2 as FVKESK. The V segment lost 0 bases and the J segment 7 bases; nucleotides outside the gene matches: 14. This CDR3 reads CASSQDRAMIAGKNEQFF. The CDR3 region has the DNA TGTGCCAGCAGCCAAGATCGGGCGATGATAGCGGGGAAAAATGAGCAGTTCTTC.

This chain connects TRBV29-1 to TRBJ2-3; D is uncertain. V was cut by 7 bases and J by 0 bases, with 8 bases left in between. The CDR3 consists of 12 residues. Germline assignment: CDR1 SQVTM and CDR2 ANQGSEA. CDR3 in amino acids: CSARFSTDTQYF. CDR3 coding DNA: TGCAGCGCGCGGTTTAGCACAGATACGCAGTATTTT.

The chain joins TRBV20-1 to TRBJ2-1, with 7 bases matching TRBD2. The V gene's germline CDR1 is DFQATT and CDR2 SNEGSKA (reference sequence). With V trimmed by 0 bases and J by 8 bases, 10 bases remained unmatched. The CDR3 is 15 residues long. The CDR3 region is CSARDFGGRVYEQFF. The CDR3, as DNA: TGCAGTGCTAGAGATTTTGGGGGGAGGGTTTATGAGCAGTTCTTC.

The CDR3 here is CASSTWTGDTGELFF. The CDR3 bases are TGTGCCAGTAGTACCTGGACAGGGGACACCGGGGAGCTGTTTTTT. The chain has TRBV19 and TRBJ2-2, with 9 bases lining up with TRBD1. The CDR3 has 15 amino acids. CDR1 and CDR2 from the germline V gene are LNHDA and SQIVND (reference sequence). Unmatched junction bases numbered 3, after V lost 4 bases and J lost 3 bases.

V gene TRBV19 combines with J gene TRBJ2-3; 14 bases fit TRBD2. The CDR3 length is 15 residues. The trim removed 8 bases at V and 6 bases at J, leaving 7 bases unmatched. Germline V CDR1 and CDR2: LNHDA, SQIVND (reference sequence). The CDR3 is CASSPGLAGVDTQYF. The CDR3 DNA reads as TGTGCCAGTTCCCCGGGACTAGCGGGAGTGGATACGCAGTATTTT.

This rearrangement joins TRBV9 to TRBJ2-2; possible D gene TRBD2, 6 bases. Germline V gene lookup returns CDR1 SGDLS and CDR2 YYNGEE. Trimming took 0 bases from V and 5 from J, leaving 11 bases between them. The CDR3 runs 15 residues. The CDR3: CASSVGRGLTGELFF. CDR3 DNA sequence: TGTGCCAGCAGCGTAGGTCGGGGGTTGACCGGGGAGCTGTTTTTT. Full variable domain (missing parts from reference TRBV9 and TRBJ2-2): DSGVTQTPKHLITATGQRVTLRCSPRSGDLSVYWYQQSLDQGLQFLIQYYNGEERAKGNILERFSAQQFPDLHSELNLSSLELGDSALYFCASSVGRGLTGELFFGEGSRLTVL.

This chain joins TRBV28 and TRBJ2-1, with 8 bases fitting TRBD1. There are 12 residues in the CDR3. The germline V gene has CDR1 MDHEN and CDR2 SYDVKM. The junction had 3 bases not matched to a gene; V was cut back by 9 bases and J by 5 bases. The CDR3 nucleotides are TGTGCCAGTCTACAGGGGGACAATGAGCAGTTCTTC. This gives the protein CASLQGDNEQFF.

This clonotype was picked up many times. This chain uses TRBV5-1 with TRBJ2-7; D is possibly TRBD1 or TRBD2 (5 bases each). There are 15 residues in the CDR3. Germline V lookup: CDR1 SGHRS, CDR2 YFSETQ. Trimming pared 4 bases from V and 0 bases from J, leaving 14 bases between. The CDR3 is CASSELRGSSYEQYF. In DNA, the CDR3 is TGCGCCAGCAGCGAACTTCGGGGCAGCTCCTACGAGCAGTACTTC.

This clonotype was detected many times. This chain connects TRBV6-2 or TRBV6-3 to TRBJ2-5; 9 bases match TRBD1. The CDR3 runs 15 residues. After removal of 7 bases from V and 4 bases from J, the junction contained 10 bases not matched to a gene. Germline-derived CDR1 and CDR2 are MNHEY and SVGEGT. As DNA, the CDR3 is TGTGCCAGCACGACCGGGACAGGGCTCTCAGAGACCCAGTACTTC. This translates into CASTTGTGLSETQYF.